The clone carrying this T cell receptor (beta chain) has a count of ten or more. This record belongs to a study of regulatory T cells in long-lasting Graves disease. V was trimmed by 3 bases and J by 4 bases, leaving 16 bases between them. Germline V CDR1 and CDR2: SGHTA, FQGNSA. The CDR3 has 15 residues. CDR3 regions were amplified by Arm-PCR using iRepertoire HTBI primers to build TCR beta libraries. From the multiplex PCR reads, TCRdb called clonotypes with MiXCR, one entry per CDR3 protein. The table shows roughly 520,000 distinct CDR3 sequences, with 9.5% to 15% occurring only once. The time point is: newly diagnosed GD, antithyroid drugs for less than 3 months. TCR sequences were obtained from RNA taken from PBMCs. These data were also filed under a second study, of T cells in Graves' hyperthyroidism and ophthalmopathy.

The specimen comprised peripheral blood mononuclear cells (PBMCs), sampled at new diagnosis, from a patient treated with antithyroid drugs. The chain carries TRBV7-2 and TRBJ2-7, with D possibly being TRBD2 (6 bases). The sequence derives from a woman aged 30 to 39 with Graves disease. DNA for the CDR3: TGTGCCAGCAGCTTTAAAACGGGAGCGGGTTACGAGCAGTACTTC. It yields the protein CASSFKTGAGYEQYF.